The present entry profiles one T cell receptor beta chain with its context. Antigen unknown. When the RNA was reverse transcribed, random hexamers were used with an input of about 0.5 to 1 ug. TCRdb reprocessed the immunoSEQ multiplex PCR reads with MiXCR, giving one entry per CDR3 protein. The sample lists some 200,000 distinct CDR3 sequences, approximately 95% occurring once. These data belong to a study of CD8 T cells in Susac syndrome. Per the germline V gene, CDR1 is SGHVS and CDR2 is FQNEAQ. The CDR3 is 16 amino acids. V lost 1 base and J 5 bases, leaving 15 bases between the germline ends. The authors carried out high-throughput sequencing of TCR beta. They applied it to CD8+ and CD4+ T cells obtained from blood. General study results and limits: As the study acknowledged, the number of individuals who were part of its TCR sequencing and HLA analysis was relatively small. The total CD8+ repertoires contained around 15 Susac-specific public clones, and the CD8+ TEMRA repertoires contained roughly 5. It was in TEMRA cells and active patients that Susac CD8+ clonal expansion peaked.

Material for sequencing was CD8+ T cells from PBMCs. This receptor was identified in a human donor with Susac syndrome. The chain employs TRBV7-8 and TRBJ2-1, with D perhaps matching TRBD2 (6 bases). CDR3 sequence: CASSLDGLTVHNEQFF. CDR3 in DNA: TGTGCCAGCAGCTTAGATGGACTAACGGTACACAATGAGCAGTTCTTC.